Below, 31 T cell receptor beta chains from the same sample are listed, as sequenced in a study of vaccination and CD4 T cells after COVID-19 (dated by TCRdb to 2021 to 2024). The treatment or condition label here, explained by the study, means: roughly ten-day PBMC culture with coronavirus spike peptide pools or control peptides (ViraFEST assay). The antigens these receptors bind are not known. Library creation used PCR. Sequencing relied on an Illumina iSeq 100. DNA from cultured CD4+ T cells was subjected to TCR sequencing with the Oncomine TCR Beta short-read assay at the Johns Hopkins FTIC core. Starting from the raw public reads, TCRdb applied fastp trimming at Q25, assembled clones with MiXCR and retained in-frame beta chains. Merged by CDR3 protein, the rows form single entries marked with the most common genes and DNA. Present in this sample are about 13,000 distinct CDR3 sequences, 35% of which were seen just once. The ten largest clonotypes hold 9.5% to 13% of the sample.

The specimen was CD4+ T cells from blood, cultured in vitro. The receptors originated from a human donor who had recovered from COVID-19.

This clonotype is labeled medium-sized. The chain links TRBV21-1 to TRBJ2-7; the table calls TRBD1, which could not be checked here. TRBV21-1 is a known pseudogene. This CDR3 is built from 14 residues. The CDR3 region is CATPRQGVSYEQYF. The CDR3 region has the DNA TGTGCCACCCCTCGGCAGGGAGTATCCTACGAGCAGTACTTC.

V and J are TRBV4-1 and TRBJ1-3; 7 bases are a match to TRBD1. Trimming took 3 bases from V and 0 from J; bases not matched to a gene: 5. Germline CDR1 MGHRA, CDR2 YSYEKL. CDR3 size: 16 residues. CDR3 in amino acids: CASSHQTGNSGNTIYF. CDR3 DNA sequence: TGCGCCAGCAGCCACCAGACAGGGAACTCTGGAAACACCATATATTTT.

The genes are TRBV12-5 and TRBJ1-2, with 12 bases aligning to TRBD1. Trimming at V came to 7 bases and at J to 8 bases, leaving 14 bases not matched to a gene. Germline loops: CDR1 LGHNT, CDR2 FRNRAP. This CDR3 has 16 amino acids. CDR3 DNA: TGTGCTAGTGATCTCATCCGGGACAGGGGGCGTCGAGGCTACACCTTC. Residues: CASDLIRDRGRRGYTF.

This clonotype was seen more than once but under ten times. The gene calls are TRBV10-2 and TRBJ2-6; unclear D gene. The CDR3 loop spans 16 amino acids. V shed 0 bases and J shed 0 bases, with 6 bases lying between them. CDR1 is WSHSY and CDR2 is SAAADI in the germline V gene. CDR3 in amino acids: CASSESWLSGANVLTF. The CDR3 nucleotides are TGCGCCAGCAGTGAGTCTTGGCTCTCTGGGGCCAACGTCCTGACTTTC.

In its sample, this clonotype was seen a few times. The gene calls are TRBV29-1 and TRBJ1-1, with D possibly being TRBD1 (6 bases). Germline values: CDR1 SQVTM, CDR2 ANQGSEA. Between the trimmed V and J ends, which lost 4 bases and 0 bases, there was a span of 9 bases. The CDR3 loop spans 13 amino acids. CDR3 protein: CSVAGHMNTEAFF. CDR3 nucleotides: TGCAGCGTTGCGGGACATATGAACACTGAAGCTTTCTTT.

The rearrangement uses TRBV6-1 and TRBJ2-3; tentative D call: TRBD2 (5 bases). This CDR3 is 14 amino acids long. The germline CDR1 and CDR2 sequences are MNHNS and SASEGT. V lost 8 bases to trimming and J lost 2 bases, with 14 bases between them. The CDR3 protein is CASLPGRPTDTQYF. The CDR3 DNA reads TGTGCCAGCCTCCCGGGGAGACCCACAGATACGCAGTATTTT.

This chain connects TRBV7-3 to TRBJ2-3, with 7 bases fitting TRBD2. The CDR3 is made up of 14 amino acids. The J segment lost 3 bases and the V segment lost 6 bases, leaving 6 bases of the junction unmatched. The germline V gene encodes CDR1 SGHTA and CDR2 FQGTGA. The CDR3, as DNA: TGTGCCAGCAGTCGATCCGGGGGGACAGATACGCAGTATTTT. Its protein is CASSRSGGTDTQYF.

DNA for the CDR3: TGTGCCAGCAGCCAACAGATGAACACTGAAGCTTTCTTT. This gives the protein CASSQQMNTEAFF. The genes are TRBV5-4 and TRBJ1-1; no clear D. Germline loops: CDR1 SGHNT, CDR2 YYREEE (reference sequence). The CDR3 extends over 13 amino acids. Trimming pared 4 bases from V and 0 bases from J, leaving 7 bases between.

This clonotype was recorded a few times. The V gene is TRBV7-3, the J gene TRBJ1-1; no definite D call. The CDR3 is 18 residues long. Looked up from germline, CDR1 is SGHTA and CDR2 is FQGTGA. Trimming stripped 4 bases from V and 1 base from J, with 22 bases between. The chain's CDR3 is CASSSVRYPESTNTEAFF. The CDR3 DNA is TGTGCCAGCAGCTCGGTAAGATACCCCGAATCCACGAACACTGAAGCTTTCTTT.

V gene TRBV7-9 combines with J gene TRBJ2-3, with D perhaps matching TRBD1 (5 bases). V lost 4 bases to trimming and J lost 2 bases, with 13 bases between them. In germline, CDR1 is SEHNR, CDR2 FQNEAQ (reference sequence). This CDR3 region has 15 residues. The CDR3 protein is CASSSATGYTDTQYF. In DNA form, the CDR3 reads TGTGCCAGCAGCTCCGCCACAGGTTACACAGATACGCAGTATTTT. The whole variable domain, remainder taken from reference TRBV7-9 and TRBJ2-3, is DTGVSQNPRHKITKRGQNVTFRCDPISEHNRLYWYRQTLGQGPEFLTYFQNEAQLEKSRLLSDRFSAERPKGSFSTLEIQRTEQGDSAMYLCASSSATGYTDTQYFGPGTRLTVL.

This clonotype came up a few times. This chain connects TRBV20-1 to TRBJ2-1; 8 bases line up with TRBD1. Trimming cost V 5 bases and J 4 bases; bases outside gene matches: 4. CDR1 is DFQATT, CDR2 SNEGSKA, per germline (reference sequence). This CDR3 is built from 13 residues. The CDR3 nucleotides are TGCAGTGCTCTAGGGACAGGTTACAATGAGCAGTTCTTC. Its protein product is CSALGTGYNEQFF.

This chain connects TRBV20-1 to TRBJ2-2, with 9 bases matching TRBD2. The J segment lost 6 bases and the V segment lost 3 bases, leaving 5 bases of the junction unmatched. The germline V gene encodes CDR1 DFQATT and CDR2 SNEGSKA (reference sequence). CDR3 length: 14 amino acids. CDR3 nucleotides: TGCAGTGCTAGTCTAGCGGGAATGGCCGGGGAGCTGTTTTTT. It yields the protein CSASLAGMAGELFF.

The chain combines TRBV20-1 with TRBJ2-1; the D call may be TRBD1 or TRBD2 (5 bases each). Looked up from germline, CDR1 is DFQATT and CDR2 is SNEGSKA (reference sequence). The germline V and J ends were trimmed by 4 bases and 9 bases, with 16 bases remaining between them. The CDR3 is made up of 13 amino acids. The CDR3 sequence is CSATGAVVGEQFF. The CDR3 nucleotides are TGCAGTGCTACCGGGGCCGTGGTGGGTGAGCAGTTCTTC.

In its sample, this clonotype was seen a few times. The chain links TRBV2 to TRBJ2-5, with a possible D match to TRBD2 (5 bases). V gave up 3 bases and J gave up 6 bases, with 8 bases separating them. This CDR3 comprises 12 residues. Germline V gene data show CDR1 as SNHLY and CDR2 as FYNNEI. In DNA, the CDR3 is TGTGCCAGCAGTGAGGAGCGGAAGACCCAGTACTTC. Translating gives CASSEERKTQYF.

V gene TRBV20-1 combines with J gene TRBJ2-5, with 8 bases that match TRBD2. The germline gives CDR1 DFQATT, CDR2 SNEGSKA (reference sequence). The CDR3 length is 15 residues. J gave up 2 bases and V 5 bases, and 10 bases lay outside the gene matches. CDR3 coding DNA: TGCAGTGCTGAGCTTTTAGCGGGACCGCAAGAGACCCAGTACTTC. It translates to CSAELLAGPQETQYF.

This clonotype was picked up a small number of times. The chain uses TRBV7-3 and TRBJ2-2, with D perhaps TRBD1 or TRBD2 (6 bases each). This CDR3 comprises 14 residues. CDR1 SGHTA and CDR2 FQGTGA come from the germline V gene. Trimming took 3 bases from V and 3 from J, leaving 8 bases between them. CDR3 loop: CASSFRGDTGELFF. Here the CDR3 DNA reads TGTGCCAGCAGCTTTAGGGGGGACACCGGGGAGCTGTTTTTT.

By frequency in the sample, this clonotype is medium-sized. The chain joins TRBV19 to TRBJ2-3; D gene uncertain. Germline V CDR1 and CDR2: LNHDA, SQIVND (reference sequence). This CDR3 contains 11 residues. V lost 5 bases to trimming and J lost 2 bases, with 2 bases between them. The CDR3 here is CASSHTDTQYF. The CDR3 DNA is TGTGCCAGTAGTCACACAGATACGCAGTATTTT.

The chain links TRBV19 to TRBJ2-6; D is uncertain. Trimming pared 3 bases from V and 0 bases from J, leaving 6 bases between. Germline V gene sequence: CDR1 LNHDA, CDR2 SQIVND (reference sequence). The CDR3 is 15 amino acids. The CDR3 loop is CASSIYGSGANVLTF. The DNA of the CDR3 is TGTGCCAGTAGTATCTACGGCTCTGGGGCCAACGTCCTGACTTTC.

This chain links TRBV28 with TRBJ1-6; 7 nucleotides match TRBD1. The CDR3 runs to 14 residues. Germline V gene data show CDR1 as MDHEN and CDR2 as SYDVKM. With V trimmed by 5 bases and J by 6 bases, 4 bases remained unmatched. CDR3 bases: TGTGCCAGCAGTCAGACAGGGTCTAATTCACCCCTCCACTTT. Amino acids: CASSQTGSNSPLHF.

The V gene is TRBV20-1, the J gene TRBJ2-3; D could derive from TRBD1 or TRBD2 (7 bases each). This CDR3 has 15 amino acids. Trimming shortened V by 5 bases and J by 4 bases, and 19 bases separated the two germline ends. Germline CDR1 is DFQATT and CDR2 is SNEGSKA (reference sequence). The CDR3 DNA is TGCAGTGCTGACCCGGGGAGGGGGCACTCAGATACGCAGTATTTT. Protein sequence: CSADPGRGHSDTQYF.

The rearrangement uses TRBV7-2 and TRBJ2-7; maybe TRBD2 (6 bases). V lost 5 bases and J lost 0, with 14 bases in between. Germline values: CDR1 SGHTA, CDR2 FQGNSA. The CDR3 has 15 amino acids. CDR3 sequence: CASSQGLLSSYEQYF. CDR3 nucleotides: TGTGCCAGCAGCCAGGGACTCTTGAGCTCCTACGAGCAGTACTTC.

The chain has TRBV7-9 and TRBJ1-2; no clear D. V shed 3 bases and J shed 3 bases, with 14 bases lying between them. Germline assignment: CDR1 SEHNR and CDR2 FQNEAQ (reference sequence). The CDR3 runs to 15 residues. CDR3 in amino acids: CASSLDGGGHYGYTF. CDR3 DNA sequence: TGTGCCAGCAGCTTGGATGGTGGAGGACACTATGGCTACACCTTC.

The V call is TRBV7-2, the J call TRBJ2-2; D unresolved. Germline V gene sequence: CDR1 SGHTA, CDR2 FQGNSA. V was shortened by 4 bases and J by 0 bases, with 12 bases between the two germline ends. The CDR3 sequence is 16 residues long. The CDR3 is CASSSRRIANTGELFF. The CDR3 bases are TGTGCCAGCAGCTCCAGGAGAATCGCGAACACCGGGGAGCTGTTTTTT.

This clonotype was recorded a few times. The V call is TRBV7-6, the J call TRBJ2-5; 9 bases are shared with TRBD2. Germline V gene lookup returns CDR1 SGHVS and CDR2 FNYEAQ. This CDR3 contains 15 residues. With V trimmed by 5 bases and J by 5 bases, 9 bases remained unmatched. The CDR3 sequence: CASSPHQTSGETQYF. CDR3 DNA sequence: TGTGCCAGCAGCCCGCATCAGACTAGCGGTGAGACCCAGTACTTC.

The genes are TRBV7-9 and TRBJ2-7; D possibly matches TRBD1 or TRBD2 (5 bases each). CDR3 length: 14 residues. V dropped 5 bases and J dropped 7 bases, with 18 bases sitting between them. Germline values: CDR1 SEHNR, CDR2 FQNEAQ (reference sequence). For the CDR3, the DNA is TGTGCCAGCAGCAAACCGGGACGGTGGCTAGAGCAGTACTTC. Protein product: CASSKPGRWLEQYF.

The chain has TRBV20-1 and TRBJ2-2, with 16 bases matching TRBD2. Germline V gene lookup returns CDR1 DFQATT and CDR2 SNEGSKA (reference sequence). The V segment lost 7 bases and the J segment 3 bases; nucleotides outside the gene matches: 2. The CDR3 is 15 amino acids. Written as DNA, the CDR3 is TGCAGTGTTGGGACTAGCGGGAGGGACACCGGGGAGCTGTTTTTT. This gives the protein CSVGTSGRDTGELFF.

CDR3 in DNA: TGTGCCAGCACCCCCCTAATGGGACTGAACACCGGGGAGCTGTTTTTT. This sequence encodes CASTPLMGLNTGELFF. The chain combines TRBV6-1 with TRBJ2-2; D perhaps matches TRBD2 (6 bases). V was clipped by 7 bases and J by 1 base, with 16 bases between them. Germline assignment: CDR1 MNHNS and CDR2 SASEGT. CDR3 length: 16 amino acids.

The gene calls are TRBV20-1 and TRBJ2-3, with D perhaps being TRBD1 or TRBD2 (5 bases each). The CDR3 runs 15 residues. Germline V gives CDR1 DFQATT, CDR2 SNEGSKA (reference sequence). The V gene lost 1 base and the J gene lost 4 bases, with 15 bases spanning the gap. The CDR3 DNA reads TGCAGTGCTAGAGCGGGGCCCCTGGCACCAGATACGCAGTATTTT. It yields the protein CSARAGPLAPDTQYF.

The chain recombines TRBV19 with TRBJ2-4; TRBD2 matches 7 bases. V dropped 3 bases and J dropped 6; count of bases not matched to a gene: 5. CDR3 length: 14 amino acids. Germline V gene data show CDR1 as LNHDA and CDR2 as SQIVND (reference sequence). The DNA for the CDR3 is TGTGCCAGTAGTATTCGGGGGAGGGGAAACATTCAGTACTTC. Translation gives CASSIRGRGNIQYF.

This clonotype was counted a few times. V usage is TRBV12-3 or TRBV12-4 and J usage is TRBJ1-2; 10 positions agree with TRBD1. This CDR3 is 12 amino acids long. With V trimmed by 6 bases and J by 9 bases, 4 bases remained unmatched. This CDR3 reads CASSRDRGSYTF. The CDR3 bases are TGTGCCAGCAGCCGGGACAGGGGTAGCTACACCTTC.

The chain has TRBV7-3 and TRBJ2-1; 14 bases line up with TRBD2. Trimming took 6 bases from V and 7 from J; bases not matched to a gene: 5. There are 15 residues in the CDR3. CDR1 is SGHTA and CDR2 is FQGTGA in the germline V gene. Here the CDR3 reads CASSQRLAGGNEQFF. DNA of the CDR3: TGTGCCAGCAGTCAAAGACTAGCGGGGGGGAATGAGCAGTTCTTC.